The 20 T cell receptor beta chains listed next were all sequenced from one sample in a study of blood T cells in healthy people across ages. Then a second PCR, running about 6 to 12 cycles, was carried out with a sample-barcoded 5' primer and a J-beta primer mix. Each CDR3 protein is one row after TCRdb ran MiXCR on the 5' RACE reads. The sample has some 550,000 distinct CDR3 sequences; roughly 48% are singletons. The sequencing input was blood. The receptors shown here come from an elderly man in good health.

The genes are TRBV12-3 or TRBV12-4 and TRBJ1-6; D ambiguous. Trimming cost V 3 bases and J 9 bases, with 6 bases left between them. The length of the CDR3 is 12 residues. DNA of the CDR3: TGTGCCAGCAGTTTTTTACCTTCACCCCTCCACTTT. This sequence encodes CASSFLPSPLHF.

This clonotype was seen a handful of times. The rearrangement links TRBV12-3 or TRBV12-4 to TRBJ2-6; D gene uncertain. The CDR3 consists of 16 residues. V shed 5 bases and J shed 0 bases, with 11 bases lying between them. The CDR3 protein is CASSPGRISGANVLTF. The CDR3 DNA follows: TGTGCCAGCAGTCCCGGACGCATCTCTGGGGCCAACGTCCTGACTTTC.

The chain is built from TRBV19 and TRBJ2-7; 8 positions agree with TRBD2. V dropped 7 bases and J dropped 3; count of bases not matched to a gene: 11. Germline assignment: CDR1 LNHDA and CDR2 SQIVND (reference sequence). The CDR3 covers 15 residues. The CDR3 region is CASKAGEATGYEQYF. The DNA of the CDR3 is TGTGCCAGTAAAGCGGGAGAGGCGACAGGCTACGAGCAGTACTTC. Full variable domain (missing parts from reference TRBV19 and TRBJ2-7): DGGITQSPKYLFRKEGQNVTLSCEQNLNHDAMYWYRQDPGQGLRLIYYSQIVNDFQKGDIAEGYSVSREKKESFPLTVTSAQKNPTAFYLCASKAGEATGYEQYFGPGTRLTVT.

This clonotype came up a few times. CDR3 sequence (DNA): TGTGCCAGCAGCCAAAGACCCGGACGGCGCACAGATACGCAGTATTTT. As protein: CASSQRPGRRTDTQYF. V gene TRBV3-1 combines with J gene TRBJ2-3; no reliable D call. The ends were cut back, 2 bases at V and 1 base at J, with 13 bases in the middle. The CDR3 sequence is 16 residues long. CDR1 is LGHDT and CDR2 is YNNKEL in the germline V gene (reference sequence).

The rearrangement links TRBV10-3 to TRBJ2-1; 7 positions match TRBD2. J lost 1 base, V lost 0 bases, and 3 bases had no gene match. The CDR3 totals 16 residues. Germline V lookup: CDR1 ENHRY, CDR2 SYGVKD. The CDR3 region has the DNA TGTGCCATCAGTGAGTCTGTGGGAGGGTCCTACAATGAGCAGTTCTTC. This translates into CAISESVGGSYNEQFF.

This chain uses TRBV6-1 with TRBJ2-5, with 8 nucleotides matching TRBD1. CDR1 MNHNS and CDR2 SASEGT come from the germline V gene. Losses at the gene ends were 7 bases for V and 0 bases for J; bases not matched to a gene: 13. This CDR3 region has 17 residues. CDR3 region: CASTRTGDRNNQETQYF. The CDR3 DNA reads TGTGCCAGCACCCGAACCGGGGACAGGAACAACCAAGAGACCCAGTACTTC.

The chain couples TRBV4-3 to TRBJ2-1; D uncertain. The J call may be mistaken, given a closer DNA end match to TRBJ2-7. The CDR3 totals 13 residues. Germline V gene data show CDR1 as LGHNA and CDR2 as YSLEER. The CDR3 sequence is CASSQATISEQYF. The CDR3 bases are TGCGCCAGCAGCCAAGCTACAATATCCGAGCAGTACTTC.

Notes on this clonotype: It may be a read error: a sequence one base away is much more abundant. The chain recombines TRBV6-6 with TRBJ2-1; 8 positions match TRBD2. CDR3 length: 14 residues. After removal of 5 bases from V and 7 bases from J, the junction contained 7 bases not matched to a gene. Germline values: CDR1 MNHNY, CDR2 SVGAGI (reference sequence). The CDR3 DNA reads TGTGCCAGCAGTGCCAGCGGGAGAATAAATGAGCAGTTCTTC. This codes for CASSASGRINEQFF.

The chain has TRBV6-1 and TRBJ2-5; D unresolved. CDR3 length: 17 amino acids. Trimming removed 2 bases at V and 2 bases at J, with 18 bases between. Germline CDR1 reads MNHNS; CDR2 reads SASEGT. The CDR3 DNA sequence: TGTGCCAGCAGTGAACCCCGGCAGGCCATAGGGCAAGAGACCCAGTACTTC. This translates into CASSEPRQAIGQETQYF.

The CDR3 spells CSVWEGGLAYEQFF. CDR3 coding DNA: TGCAGCGTTTGGGAGGGGGGACTAGCCTATGAGCAGTTCTTC. The chain joins TRBV29-1 to TRBJ2-1; 9 bases fit TRBD2. Germline loops: CDR1 SQVTM, CDR2 ANQGSEA. The junction had 10 bases not matched to a gene; V was cut back by 5 bases and J by 8 bases. The CDR3 sequence is 14 residues long.

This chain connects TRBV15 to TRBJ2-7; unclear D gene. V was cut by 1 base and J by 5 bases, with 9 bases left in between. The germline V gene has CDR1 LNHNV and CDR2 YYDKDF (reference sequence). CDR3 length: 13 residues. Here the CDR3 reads CATSRGVRDEQYF. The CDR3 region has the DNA TGTGCCACCAGCAGAGGAGTAAGGGACGAGCAGTACTTC.

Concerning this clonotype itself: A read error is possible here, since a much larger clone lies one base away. CDR3 amino acids: CASSLFSGANVLTF. The CDR3 DNA sequence: TGTGCCAGCAGTTTATTCTCTGGGGCCAACGTCCTGACTTTC. The rearrangement joins TRBV12-3 or TRBV12-4 to TRBJ2-6, with D uncertain. CDR3 length: 14 residues. With 2 bases removed from V and 0 bases from J, the gap between germline ends came to 2 bases.

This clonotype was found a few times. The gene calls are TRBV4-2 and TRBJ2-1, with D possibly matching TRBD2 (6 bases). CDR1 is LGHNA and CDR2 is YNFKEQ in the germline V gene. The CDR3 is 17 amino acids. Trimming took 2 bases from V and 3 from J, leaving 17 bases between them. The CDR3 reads CASSQNGDRLVYNEQFF. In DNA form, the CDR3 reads TGTGCCAGCAGCCAAAACGGGGATCGACTAGTCTACAATGAGCAGTTCTTC.

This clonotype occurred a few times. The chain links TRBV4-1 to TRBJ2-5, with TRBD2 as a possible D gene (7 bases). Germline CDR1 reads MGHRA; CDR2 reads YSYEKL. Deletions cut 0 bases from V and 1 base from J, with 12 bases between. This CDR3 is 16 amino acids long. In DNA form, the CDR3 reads TGCGCCAGCAGCCAAGATTCCGCGGGGGCCCAAGAGACCCAGTACTTC. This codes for CASSQDSAGAQETQYF.

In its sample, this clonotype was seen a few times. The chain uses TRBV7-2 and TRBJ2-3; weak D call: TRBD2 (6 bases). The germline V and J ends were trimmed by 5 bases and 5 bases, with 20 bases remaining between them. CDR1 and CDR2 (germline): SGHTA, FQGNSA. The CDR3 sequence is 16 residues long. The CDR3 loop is CASSASQGGMRDTQYF. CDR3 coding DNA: TGTGCCAGCAGCGCAAGCCAGGGCGGGATGAGAGATACGCAGTATTTT.

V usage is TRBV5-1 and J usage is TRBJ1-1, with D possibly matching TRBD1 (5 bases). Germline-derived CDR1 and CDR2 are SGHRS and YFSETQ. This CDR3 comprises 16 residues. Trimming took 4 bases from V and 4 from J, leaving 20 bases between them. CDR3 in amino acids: CASSRTKDTPGTEAFF. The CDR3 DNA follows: TGCGCCAGCAGCCGAACCAAGGACACACCGGGCACTGAAGCTTTCTTT.

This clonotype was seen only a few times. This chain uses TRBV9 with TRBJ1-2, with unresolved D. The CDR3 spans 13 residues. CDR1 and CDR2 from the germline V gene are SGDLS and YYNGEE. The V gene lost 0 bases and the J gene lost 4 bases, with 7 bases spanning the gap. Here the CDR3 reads CASSVVVGYGYTF. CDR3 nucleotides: TGTGCCAGCAGCGTAGTGGTGGGCTATGGCTACACCTTC.

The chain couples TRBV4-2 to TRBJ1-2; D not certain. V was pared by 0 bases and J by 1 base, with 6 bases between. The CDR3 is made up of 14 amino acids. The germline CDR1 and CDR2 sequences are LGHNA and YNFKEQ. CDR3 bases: TGTGCCAGCAGCCAAGAACAGCTTAACTATGGCTACACCTTC. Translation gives CASSQEQLNYGYTF.

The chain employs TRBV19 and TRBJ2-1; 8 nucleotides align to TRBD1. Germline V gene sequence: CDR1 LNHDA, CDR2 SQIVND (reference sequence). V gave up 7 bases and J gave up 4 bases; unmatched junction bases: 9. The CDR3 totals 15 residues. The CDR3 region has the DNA TGTGCCAGTATCGCGGCAGGGGGCTCGTACAATGAGCAGTTCTTC. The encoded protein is CASIAAGGSYNEQFF.

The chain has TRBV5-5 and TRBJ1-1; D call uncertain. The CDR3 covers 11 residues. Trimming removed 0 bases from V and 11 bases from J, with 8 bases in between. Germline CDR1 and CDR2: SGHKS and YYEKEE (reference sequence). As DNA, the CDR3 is TGTGCCAGCAGCTTGGCCGGGAAGGCTTTCTTT. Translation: CASSLAGKAFF.